The text below deals with one TCR beta chain. Treatment described: oral pan-JAK inhibitor, 5-10 mg twice daily. Collection of lesional scalp punch biopsies and peripheral blood was performed in alopecia areata patients. These data are taken from a study of CD8+ T cells in alopecia areata. The overall study: At a dose of 5 to 10 mg twice daily, oral tofacitinib was given to treated patients.

RNA was isolated and reverse transcribed to cDNA, the sequencing template. Clones were sequenced by immunoSEQ multiplex PCR, and TCRdb holds only the in-frame ones, with some missing. This table holds 150,000 to 250,000 clones, approximately 60% found once. V gave up 4 bases and J gave up 1 base, with 10 bases separating them. The germline V gene has CDR1 GTSNPN and CDR2 SVGIG (reference sequence). The CDR3 is 13 amino acids. The receptor comes from a human donor with alopecia areata. This rearrangement joins TRBV30 to TRBJ1-1; D not resolved. The sequencing here drew on CD4+ T cells sorted from blood, taken at week 4, from a patient treated with tofacitinib. The CDR3 reads CAWIPFKNTEAFF. CDR3 coding DNA: TGTGCCTGGATTCCCTTCAAGAACACTGAAGCTTTCTTT.